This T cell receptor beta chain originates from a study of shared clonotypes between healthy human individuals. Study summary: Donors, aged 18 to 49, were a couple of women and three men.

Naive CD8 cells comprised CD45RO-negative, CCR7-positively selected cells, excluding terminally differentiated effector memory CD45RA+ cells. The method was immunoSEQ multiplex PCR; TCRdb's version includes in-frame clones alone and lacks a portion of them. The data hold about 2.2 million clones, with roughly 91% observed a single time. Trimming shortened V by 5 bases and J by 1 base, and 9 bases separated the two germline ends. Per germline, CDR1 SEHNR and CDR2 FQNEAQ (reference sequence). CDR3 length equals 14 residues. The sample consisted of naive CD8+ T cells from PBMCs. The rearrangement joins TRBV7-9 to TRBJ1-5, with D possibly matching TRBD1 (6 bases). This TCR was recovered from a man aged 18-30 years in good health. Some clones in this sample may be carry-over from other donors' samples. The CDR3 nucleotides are TGTGCCAGCAGCGTCGGACAGAGCAATCAGCCCCAGCATTTT. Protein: CASSVGQSNQPQHF.